This TCR beta chain comes out of a study of CD8 T cells in ankylosing spondylitis. TCRdb re-called the 5' RACE reads with MiXCR, one entry per CDR3 protein. Here the sample spans about 39,000 distinct CDR3 sequences, roughly 3% being singletons. With 5 bases removed from V and 2 bases from J, the gap between germline ends came to 12 bases. The CDR3 loop spans 14 amino acids. Looked up from germline, CDR1 is SGDLS and CDR2 is YYNGEE. This chain joins TRBV9 and TRBJ2-3; D may match TRBD1 or TRBD2 (5 bases each). Sequencing input: blood, either unsorted or a sorted T cell fraction (not recorded which). This TCR was recovered from a male donor with ankylosing spondylitis or in good health (not recorded which). The CDR3 loop is CASSLGVPTDTQYF. The CDR3 coding sequence is TGTGCCAGCAGTCTGGGGGTTCCCACAGATACGCAGTATTTT.